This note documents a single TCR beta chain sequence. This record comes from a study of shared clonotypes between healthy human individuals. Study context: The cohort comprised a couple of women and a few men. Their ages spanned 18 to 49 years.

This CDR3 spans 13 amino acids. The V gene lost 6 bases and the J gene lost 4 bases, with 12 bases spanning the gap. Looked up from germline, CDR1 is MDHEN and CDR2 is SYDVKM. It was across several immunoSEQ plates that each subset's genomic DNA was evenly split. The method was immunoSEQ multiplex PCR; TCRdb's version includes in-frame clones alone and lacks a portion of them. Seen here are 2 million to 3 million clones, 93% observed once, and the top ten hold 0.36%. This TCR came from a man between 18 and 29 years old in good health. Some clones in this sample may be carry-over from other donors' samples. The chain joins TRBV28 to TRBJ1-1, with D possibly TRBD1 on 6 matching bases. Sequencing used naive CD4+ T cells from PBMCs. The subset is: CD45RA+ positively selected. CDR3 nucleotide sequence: TGTGCCAGCAGACCAACAGGGCCCACTGAAGCTTTCTTT. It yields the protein CASRPTGPTEAFF.